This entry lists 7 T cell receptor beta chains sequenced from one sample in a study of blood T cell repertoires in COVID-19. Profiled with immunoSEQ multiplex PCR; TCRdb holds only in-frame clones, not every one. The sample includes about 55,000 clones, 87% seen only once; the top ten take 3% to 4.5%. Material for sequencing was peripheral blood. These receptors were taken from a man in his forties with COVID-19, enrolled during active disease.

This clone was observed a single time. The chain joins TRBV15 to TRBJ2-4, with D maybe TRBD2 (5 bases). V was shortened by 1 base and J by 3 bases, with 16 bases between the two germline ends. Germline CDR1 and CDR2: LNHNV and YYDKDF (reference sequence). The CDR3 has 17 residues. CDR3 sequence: CATSRVGSAIGKNIQYF. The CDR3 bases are TGTGCCACCAGCAGAGTTGGTAGCGCGATCGGCAAAAACATTCAGTACTTC.

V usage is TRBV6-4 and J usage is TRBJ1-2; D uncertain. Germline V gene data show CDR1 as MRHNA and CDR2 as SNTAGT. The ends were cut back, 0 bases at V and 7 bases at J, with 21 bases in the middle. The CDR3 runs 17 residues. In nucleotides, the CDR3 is TGTGCCAGCAGTGACTCGTTCGGGGTTGGAAGATCTCGTGGCTACACCTTC. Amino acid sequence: CASSDSFGVGRSRGYTF.

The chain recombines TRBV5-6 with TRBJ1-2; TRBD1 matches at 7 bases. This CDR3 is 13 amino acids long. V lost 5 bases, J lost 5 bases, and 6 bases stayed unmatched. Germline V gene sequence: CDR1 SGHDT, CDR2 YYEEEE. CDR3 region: CASRWDREYGYTF. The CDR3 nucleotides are TGTGCCAGCAGATGGGACAGAGAATATGGCTACACCTTC.

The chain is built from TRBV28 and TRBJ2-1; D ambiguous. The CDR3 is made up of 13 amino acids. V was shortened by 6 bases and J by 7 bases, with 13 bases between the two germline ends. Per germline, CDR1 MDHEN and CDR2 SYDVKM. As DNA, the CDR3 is TGTGCCAGCAGCCAAACGGTGGTGAATGAGCAGTTCTTC. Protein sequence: CASSQTVVNEQFF. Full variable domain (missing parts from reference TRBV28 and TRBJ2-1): DVKVTQSSRYLVKRTGEKVFLECVQDMDHENMFWYRQDPGLGLRLIYFSYDVKMKEKGDIPEGYSVSREKKERFSLILESASTNQTSMYLCASSQTVVNEQFFGPGTRLTVL.

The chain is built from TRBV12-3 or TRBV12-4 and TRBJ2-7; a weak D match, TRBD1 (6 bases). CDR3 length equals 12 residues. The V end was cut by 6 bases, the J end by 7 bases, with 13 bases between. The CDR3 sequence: CASRQGPAEQYF. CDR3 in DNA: TGTGCCAGCAGACAGGGACCCGCGGAGCAGTACTTC.

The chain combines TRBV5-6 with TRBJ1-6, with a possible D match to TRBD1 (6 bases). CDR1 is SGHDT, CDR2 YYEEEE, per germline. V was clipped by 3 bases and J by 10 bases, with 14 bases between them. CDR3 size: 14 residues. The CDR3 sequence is CASSSPTGWSPLHF. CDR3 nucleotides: TGTGCCAGCAGCTCCCCGACAGGCTGGTCACCCCTCCACTTT.

The DNA of the CDR3 is TGTGCCAGCGCCCCGGCCGGGAGGCCGGCTAACTATGGCTACACCTTC. Translating gives CASAPAGRPANYGYTF. This rearrangement joins TRBV7-2 to TRBJ1-2; no clear D. Trimming shortened V by 8 bases and J by 0 bases, and 19 bases separated the two germline ends. From germline, CDR1 is SGHTA and CDR2 FQGNSA. CDR3 length: 16 amino acids.